The text below deals with one T cell receptor beta chain. Its specific antigen is unknown. Base qualities are not recorded, but no much larger clone differs from it by a single base. The data were obtained in a study of blood T cell repertoires in COVID-19 (dated by TCRdb to 2018 to 2020). Broadly, across the study: The collaborator samples originated in the United States, Italy and Spain and spanned the acute and convalescent phases of COVID-19. The prospective study material was composed of cDNA or gDNA derived from T cells, B-cell-depleted T cells, or PBMCs. Deeply sampled blood TCRbeta repertoires from subjects exposed to, actively infected with, or recovered from COVID-19 were included in the dataset. The repertoires were made available in a free public database intended to serve as a resource for research on the immune response to SARS-CoV-2. Samples came from the ongoing ImmuneRACE study (first 160 participants) plus 1,254 subjects from 6 global collaborators. The sample metadata nearly always contained a de-identified subject ID, COVID-19 status, age in years and sex. Where available, HLA class I and class II types were obtained from metadata supplied by the sample provider rather than from assay-based typing.

Its CDR3 holds 15 amino acids, cysteine through phenylalanine. Solely the CDR3 DNA is kept, with 45 bases framed from the first base. From the germline V gene, CDR1 is SGHRS and CDR2 is YFSETQ. V and J are truncated by 4 bases and 3 bases respectively, leaving an intervening sequence of 14 bases. The collaborating institutions used their own protocols to collect whole blood in K2EDTA tubes. For TCRbeta analysis, collaborators shipped samples as frozen whole blood, isolated PBMCs, or DNA extracted from either of those sample types. The investigation overall reported the following: How much clinical and demographic metadata was included differed by source and by participant, and the metadata was provided uncurated.

The immunoSEQ Assay, a bias-controlled multiplex PCR, was used to amplify TCRbeta CDR3 regions from genomic DNA. Turning to the authors' computational methods: The number of nucleated cells in each sample was estimated from the amplification of reference gene primers within the assay. To quantify the absolute abundance of each unique TCRbeta CDR3 rearrangement, sequence reads were collapsed and filtered. For each sample, productive Simpson clonality was calculated by taking the square root of Simpson's diversity index across productive rearrangements. TCRdb limited this immuneACCESS table to in-frame rearrangements with V and J called. A share of clones is missing; checked studies link under half to unresolved V genes, and the rest is unexplained. That table gives V, J and clone size, and the DNA gave D and trimming. This sample gives roughly 110,000 clones in total; 80% to 85% of them show up just once. Roughly 4% of the sample is held by the ten biggest clonotypes.

This clonotype originated in a man aged 65-85 years with acute or convalescent COVID-19. The V gene is TRBV5-1 and the J gene is TRBJ1-5; the D region possibly corresponds to TRBD1 (5 bases align). Sequenced sample: peripheral blood. The CDR3 in this case is CASSPGGGFNQPQHF. Read as DNA, the sequence is TGCGCCAGCAGCCCTGGGGGAGGGTTCAATCAGCCCCAGCATTTT.